The entry that follows covers one T cell receptor (beta chain) sequence. This specimen comes from a study of blood T cell repertoires in COVID-19. Germline loops: CDR1 LNHDA, CDR2 SQIVND (reference sequence). The CDR3 covers 13 residues. V shed 8 bases and J shed 2 bases, with 12 bases lying between them. The protocol was immunoSEQ multiplex PCR, while the TCRdb copy is restricted to in-frame clones and leaves out a portion. The repertoire has 150,000 to 200,000 clones, roughly 81% of them found once; the top ten carry less than 3.5%. This receptor was identified in an elderly woman with COVID-19, enrolled during active disease. Material for sequencing was peripheral blood. The chain carries TRBV19 and TRBJ2-5; D is perhaps TRBD2 (5 bases). In DNA form, the CDR3 reads TGTGCCAGTCAGAGAGGGTTTCAAGAGACCCAGTACTTC. Protein: CASQRGFQETQYF.